These T cell receptor beta chains were read from a single sample in a study of blood T cells in healthy people across ages. One entry per CDR3 protein results from TCRdb running MiXCR on the 5' RACE reads. The sample contains 730,000 or so distinct CDR3 sequences, about 43% of which appear only once. Input material: blood. The receptor set was obtained from a man older than 75 in good health. Each CDR3 is given with its conserved first and last residue. A D gene is named only where the DNA matches it firmly. Clone size is shown for a subset of rows, as once, few, many or a class of expanded clone.

D gene: TRBD2
clone size: few
V gene: TRBV7-2
J gene: TRBJ2-5
CDR3 length: 17
CDR3 DNA: TGTGCCAGCAGCACTACTAGCGGGGGGGCCTCGGGGAAGACCCAGTACTTC
CDR3 protein: CASSTTSGGASGKTQYF

D gene: TRBD2
clone size: few
V gene: TRBV7-9
J gene: TRBJ2-3
CDR3 length: 16
CDR3 DNA: TGTGCCAGCAGCCCGCGGGGGACTAGCGGAACAGATACGCAGTATTTT
CDR3 protein: CASSPRGTSGTDTQYF

D gene: TRBD1
clone size: .
V gene: TRBV15
J gene: TRBJ2-5
CDR3 length: 14
CDR3 DNA: TGTGCCACCAGCAGATCGGGACAGGAAGAGACCCAGTACTTC
CDR3 protein: CATSRSGQEETQYF

D gene: .
clone size: many
V gene: TRBV5-1
J gene: TRBJ2-3
CDR3 length: 15
CDR3 DNA: TGCGCCAGCAGCCGGCTGGGGGGTAACGCAGATACGCAGTATTTT
CDR3 protein: CASSRLGGNADTQYF

D gene: .
clone size: .
V gene: TRBV20-1
J gene: TRBJ1-3
CDR3 length: 14
CDR3 DNA: TGCAGTGCTGCCCGACAGTCTTCTGGAAACACCATATATTTT
CDR3 protein: CSAARQSSGNTIYF

D gene: .
clone size: .
V gene: TRBV6-2/TRBV6-3
J gene: TRBJ1-5
CDR3 length: 15
CDR3 DNA: TGTGCCAGCAGTTACTCAACCACGGAGCGGGAACCCCAGCATTTT
CDR3 protein: CASSYSTTEREPQHF

D gene: TRBD2
clone size: .
V gene: TRBV7-2
J gene: TRBJ2-1
CDR3 length: 17
CDR3 DNA: TGTGCCAGCAGCTACCCGGAGCGGGGAGAAACCTACAATGAGCAGTTCTTC
CDR3 protein: CASSYPERGETYNEQFF

D gene: .
clone size: .
V gene: TRBV10-3
J gene: TRBJ1-5
CDR3 length: 15
CDR3 DNA: TGTGCCATCAGTGAGTCGGTCGGGAAGAATCAGCCCCAGCATTTT
CDR3 protein: CAISESVGKNQPQHF

D gene: TRBD2
clone size: .
V gene: TRBV20-1
J gene: TRBJ2-1
CDR3 length: 20
CDR3 DNA: TGCAGTGCTAGAGACGAAACACGCAACCCTAGCGGGGGGGCATACAATGAGCAGTTCTTC
CDR3 protein: CSARDETRNPSGGAYNEQFF

D gene: TRBD1
clone size: once
V gene: TRBV3-1
J gene: TRBJ1-2
CDR3 length: 14
CDR3 DNA: TGTGCCAGCAGCCCGGGGACAGGGGGATTTGGCTACACCTTC
CDR3 protein: CASSPGTGGFGYTF

D gene: TRBD1
clone size: .
V gene: TRBV9
J gene: TRBJ1-6
CDR3 length: 15
CDR3 DNA: TGTGCCGGCAGCCCCCGGGACAGGGATAATTCACCCCTCCACTTT
CDR3 protein: CAGSPRDRDNSPLHF

D gene: TRBD2
clone size: .
V gene: TRBV20-1
J gene: TRBJ2-1
CDR3 length: 15
CDR3 DNA: TGCAGTGCGGAACAGCGGGGGGGGCTGTCACTACGGCAGTTCTTC
CDR3 protein: CSAEQRGGLSLRQFF

D gene: .
clone size: few
V gene: TRBV13
J gene: TRBJ1-6
CDR3 length: 17
CDR3 DNA: TGTGCCAGCAGCTTACGTTTCGGAAGCTCCTATAATTCACCCCTCCACTTT
CDR3 protein: CASSLRFGSSYNSPLHF

D gene: .
clone size: .
V gene: TRBV20-1
J gene: TRBJ1-5
CDR3 length: 12
CDR3 DNA: TGCAGTGTTGAAAAGCTCAATCAGCCCCAGCATTTT
CDR3 protein: CSVEKLNQPQHF

D gene: .
clone size: .
V gene: TRBV20-1
J gene: TRBJ2-3
CDR3 length: 14
CDR3 DNA: TGCAGTGCTAGGGGGGACACCTCCACAGATACGCAGTATTTT
CDR3 protein: CSARGDTSTDTQYF

D gene: .
clone size: .
V gene: TRBV11-1
J gene: TRBJ2-5
CDR3 length: 16
CDR3 DNA: TGTGCCAGCAGCCTAGGACAGCGGGGCTCCTACAATGAGCAGTACTTC
CDR3 protein: CASSLGQRGSYNEQYF

D gene: TRBD1
clone size: .
V gene: TRBV3-1
J gene: TRBJ1-1
CDR3 length: 13
CDR3 DNA: TGTGCCAGCAGTCGCCGGGACAGGTCGGAATCTTTCTTT
CDR3 protein: CASSRRDRSESFF

D gene: TRBD1
clone size: .
V gene: TRBV5-1
J gene: TRBJ2-7
CDR3 length: 13
CDR3 DNA: TGCGCCAGCAGCTCCGGGACAGAAACCGGGCAGTACTTC
CDR3 protein: CASSSGTETGQYF